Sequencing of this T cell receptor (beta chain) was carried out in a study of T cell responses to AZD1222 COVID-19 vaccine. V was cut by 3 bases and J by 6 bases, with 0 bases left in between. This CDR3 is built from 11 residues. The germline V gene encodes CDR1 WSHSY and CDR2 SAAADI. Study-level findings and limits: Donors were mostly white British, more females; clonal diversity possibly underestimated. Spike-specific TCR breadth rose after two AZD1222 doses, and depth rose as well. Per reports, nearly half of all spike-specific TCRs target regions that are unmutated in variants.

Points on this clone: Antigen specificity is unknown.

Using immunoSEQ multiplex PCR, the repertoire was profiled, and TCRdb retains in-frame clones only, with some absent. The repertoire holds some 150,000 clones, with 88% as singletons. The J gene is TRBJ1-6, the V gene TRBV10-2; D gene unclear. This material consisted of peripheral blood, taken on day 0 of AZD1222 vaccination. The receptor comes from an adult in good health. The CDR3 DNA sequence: TGCGCCAGCAGTGATAATTCACCCCTCCACTTT. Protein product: CASSDNSPLHF.